The 23 T cell receptor beta chains given below trace back to one sample, sequenced in a study of Ad26.COV2.S vaccination and SARS-CoV-2 variants. The table came from immunoSEQ multiplex PCR; TCRdb's copy has only in-frame clones and leaves some out. The sample lists about 350,000 clones; about 92% were seen once. Here the sequenced sample was peripheral blood, taken after recovery from COVID-19. Receptors were obtained from a human donor who had recovered from COVID-19.

The CDR3 DNA is TGTGCCAGCAGCCCAAGGACAATAACGGGAAATCAGCCCCAGCATTTT. The encoded protein is CASSPRTITGNQPQHF. The V and J genes are TRBV7-9 and TRBJ1-5; D perhaps matches TRBD1 (5 bases). The CDR3 spans 16 residues. Trimming pared 5 bases from V and 4 bases from J, leaving 18 bases between. CDR1 is SEHNR and CDR2 is FQNEAQ in the germline V gene (reference sequence).

This clone came up once. The chain couples TRBV6-2 or TRBV6-3 to TRBJ1-1; D possibly corresponds to TRBD1 (6 bases). The CDR3 totals 15 residues. Trimming removed 5 bases from V and 5 bases from J, with 18 bases in between. Germline V gene lookup returns CDR1 MNHEY and CDR2 SVGEGT. The CDR3 region is CASSRPINRVTEAFF. CDR3 DNA: TGTGCCAGCAGTAGACCGATTAACAGGGTAACTGAAGCTTTCTTT.

The gene calls are TRBV4-1 and TRBJ1-1; D is uncertain. Looked up from germline, CDR1 is MGHRA and CDR2 is YSYEKL. The CDR3 runs to 14 residues. V dropped 1 base and J dropped 2 bases, with 8 bases sitting between them. CDR3 protein: CASSQGTSNTEAFF. The CDR3 DNA sequence: TGCGCCAGCAGCCAAGGGACCTCCAACACTGAAGCTTTCTTT.

This chain uses TRBV13 with TRBJ2-7, with D tentatively TRBD1 (6 bases). Trimming cost V 2 bases and J 6 bases, with 11 bases left between them. CDR3 size: 13 residues. Per the germline V gene, CDR1 is PRHDT and CDR2 is FYEKMQ (reference sequence). This chain's CDR3 is CASSLSRGGEQYF. CDR3 in DNA: TGTGCCAGCAGCTTATCTAGAGGGGGCGAGCAGTACTTC.

This chain links TRBV6-5 with TRBJ2-7, with 10 bases lining up with TRBD1. The trim removed 6 bases at V and 3 bases at J, leaving 8 bases unmatched. CDR1 MNHEY and CDR2 SVGAGI come from the germline V gene. CDR3 length: 15 amino acids. The chain's CDR3 is CASSRGDRGYYEQYF. CDR3 bases: TGTGCCAGCAGCCGAGGGGACAGGGGTTACTACGAGCAGTACTTC.

V usage is TRBV5-1 and J usage is TRBJ2-3; 9 bases map to TRBD2. Germline assignment: CDR1 SGHRS and CDR2 YFSETQ. This CDR3 region has 17 residues. Trimming removed 0 bases from V and 2 bases from J; junction bases left unmatched: 7. CDR3 loop: CASSLGSLAGTTDTQYF. The CDR3 region has the DNA TGCGCCAGCAGCTTGGGGTCTCTAGCGGGGACCACAGATACGCAGTATTTT.

The chain links TRBV5-1 to TRBJ1-6; TRBD1 might be the D (6 bases). This CDR3 has 13 amino acids. Per the germline V gene, CDR1 is SGHRS and CDR2 is YFSETQ. Trimming took 5 bases from V and 7 from J, leaving 10 bases between them. The CDR3 region is CASRRGENSPLHF. Here the CDR3 DNA reads TGCGCCAGCAGGAGGGGGGAAAATTCACCCCTCCACTTT.

The chain couples TRBV11-2 to TRBJ2-1; the D is unclear. Trimming cost V 4 bases and J 9 bases, with 13 bases left between them. Per the germline V gene, CDR1 is SGHAT and CDR2 is FQNNGV. The CDR3 extends over 13 amino acids. The CDR3 DNA sequence: TGTGCCAGCAGCTCGACGCTGGTTGGTGAGCAGTTCTTC. It translates to CASSSTLVGEQFF.

CDR3 residues: CASSVQGGDTQYF. As DNA, the CDR3 is TGTGCCAGCAGCGTGCAGGGCGGAGATACGCAGTATTTT. The rearrangement links TRBV5-4 to TRBJ2-3, with a tentative D call TRBD1 (5 bases). Trimming took off 4 bases at V and 5 bases at J, with 11 bases between the two ends. This CDR3 has 13 residues. Per the germline V gene, CDR1 is SGHNT and CDR2 is YYREEE (reference sequence).

The rearrangement joins TRBV5-6 to TRBJ1-2, with TRBD1 matching 9 bases. The CDR3 contains 16 residues. Looked up from germline, CDR1 is SGHDT and CDR2 is YYEEEE. Germline trimming cut 0 bases from V and 7 bases from J; bases unmatched to any gene: 10. The CDR3 region has the DNA TGTGCCAGCAGCTTGGTATGGAAGGACAGGGGCGGTGGCTACACCTTC. It yields the protein CASSLVWKDRGGGYTF.

This chain joins TRBV6-2 or TRBV6-3 and TRBJ1-1; D unclear. The CDR3 length is 12 residues. The V end lost 2 bases, the J end lost 3 bases, and 4 bases lay between the germline ends. CDR1 MNHEY and CDR2 SVGEGT come from the germline V gene. CDR3 amino acids: CASSYTDTEAFF. Here the CDR3 DNA reads TGTGCCAGCAGTTACACAGACACTGAAGCTTTCTTT.

This chain links TRBV15 with TRBJ2-5; 7 positions agree with TRBD1. The CDR3 is made up of 15 amino acids. V lost 3 bases and J lost 0; bases outside the gene matches: 4. The germline gives CDR1 LNHNV, CDR2 YYDKDF (reference sequence). The CDR3 sequence: CATSRDRSYQETQYF. CDR3 coding DNA: TGTGCCACCAGCAGGGACAGGTCCTACCAAGAGACCCAGTACTTC. Full variable domain (remainder filled in from reference TRBV15 and TRBJ2-5): DAMVIQNPRYQVTQFGKPVTLSCSQTLNHNVMYWYQQKSSQAPKLLFHYYDKDFNNEADTPDNFQSRRPNTSFCFLDIRSPGLGDTAMYLCATSRDRSYQETQYFGPGTRLLVL.

V is TRBV25-1 and J is TRBJ2-5; possibly TRBD1 for D (7 bases). Germline values: CDR1 MGHDK, CDR2 SYGVNS. The CDR3 has 16 amino acids. Trimming took 6 bases from V and 4 from J, leaving 21 bases between them. Written as DNA, the CDR3 is TGTGCCAGCAGGGGTCGCGGGACAGAGCTAAGAGAGACCCAGTACTTC. Translated, it gives CASRGRGTELRETQYF.

This rearrangement joins TRBV18 to TRBJ1-5; 9 nucleotides match TRBD1. V trimming: 3 bases; J trimming: 4 bases; junction bases outside the gene matches: 4. The CDR3 length is 15 residues. Germline assignment: CDR1 KGHSH and CDR2 LQKENI. The CDR3 DNA reads as TGTGCCAGCTCACCGCCGGGACAGGGTAATCAGCCCCAGCATTTT. Translated: CASSPPGQGNQPQHF.

The CDR3 DNA follows: TGTGCCAGCAGCGTAACAGGGGGGAACACTGAAGCTTTCTTT. Translation gives CASSVTGGNTEAFF. The chain combines TRBV9 with TRBJ1-1, with 8 bases fitting TRBD1. This CDR3 has 14 residues. Germline V gene lookup returns CDR1 SGDLS and CDR2 YYNGEE. Unmatched junction bases numbered 0, after V lost 1 base and J lost 1 base. Variable domain in full (rest from reference TRBV9 and TRBJ1-1): DSGVTQTPKHLITATGQRVTLRCSPRSGDLSVYWYQQSLDQGLQFLIQYYNGEERAKGNILERFSAQQFPDLHSELNLSSLELGDSALYFCASSVTGGNTEAFFGQGTRLTVV.

The V call is TRBV7-2, the J call TRBJ2-2, with D maybe TRBD2 (5 bases). The germline CDR1 and CDR2 sequences are SGHTA and FQGNSA. The CDR3 length is 15 residues. V lost 3 bases and J 4 bases, leaving 12 bases between the germline ends. CDR3 sequence: CASSLSGVGTGELFF. The CDR3 DNA follows: TGTGCCAGCAGCTTGTCCGGGGTCGGCACCGGGGAGCTGTTTTTT.

This clone was found once. This chain links TRBV19 with TRBJ2-1; 10 bases match TRBD1. Unmatched junction bases numbered 10, after V lost 3 bases and J lost 8 bases. CDR3 length equals 16 residues. CDR1 and CDR2 (germline): LNHDA, SQIVND (reference sequence). The CDR3 sequence: CASSIQPGQGSYEQFF. CDR3 bases: TGTGCCAGTAGTATCCAACCGGGACAGGGGTCCTATGAGCAGTTCTTC.

The chain couples TRBV7-3 to TRBJ2-1; possibly TRBD2 for D (6 bases). V lost 5 bases and J lost 7, with 15 bases in between. The germline V gene encodes CDR1 SGHTA and CDR2 FQGTGA. The CDR3 consists of 14 residues. The DNA of the CDR3 is TGTGCCAGCAGCCGGGACTCCCGGGGGAATGAGCAGTTCTTC. Its translation: CASSRDSRGNEQFF.

The rearrangement links TRBV19 to TRBJ2-2; TRBD2 agrees at 15 bases. The length of the CDR3 is 16 residues. Trimming at V came to 10 bases and at J to 3 bases, leaving 6 bases not matched to a gene. CDR1 is LNHDA and CDR2 is SQIVND in the germline V gene (reference sequence). In nucleotides, the CDR3 is TGTGCCACCACGGGACTAGCGGGGGGTTACACCGGGGAGCTGTTTTTT. This translates into CATTGLAGGYTGELFF.

The rearrangement joins TRBV19 to TRBJ2-3; perhaps TRBD1 as D (6 bases). Germline CDR1 and CDR2: LNHDA and SQIVND (reference sequence). V was cut by 6 bases and J by 4 bases, with 14 bases left in between. This CDR3 has 14 amino acids. The DNA of the CDR3 is TGTGCCAGTAGACAGGGCTACTATCCAGATACGCAGTATTTT. It yields the protein CASRQGYYPDTQYF.

This clone showed up just once. The rearrangement uses TRBV3-1 (or the pseudogene TRBV3-2) and TRBJ1-2, with D possibly TRBD1 on 5 matching bases. Germline CDR1 reads LGHDT; CDR2 reads YNNKEL (reference sequence). V was pared by 0 bases and J by 7 bases, with 18 bases between. The CDR3 spans 16 residues. The CDR3 nucleotides read TGTGCCAGCAGCCAAGATGCTCGCGAGGGGAGAAGTGGCTACACCTTC. Translation gives CASSQDAREGRSGYTF.

The chain carries TRBV7-9 and TRBJ2-2, with unresolved D. The V end lost 1 base, the J end lost 7 bases, and 13 bases lay between the germline ends. From germline, CDR1 is SEHNR and CDR2 FQNEAQ (reference sequence). CDR3 size: 15 residues. As DNA, the CDR3 is TGTGCCAGCAGCTTAGTGACAACGTCGGGCGGGGAGCTGTTTTTT. Translation: CASSLVTTSGGELFF.

The chain links TRBV2 to TRBJ1-6, with 7 nucleotides matching TRBD1. V trimming: 10 bases; J trimming: 4 bases; junction bases outside the gene matches: 10. The CDR3 contains 15 residues. Germline V gene sequence: CDR1 SNHLY, CDR2 FYNNEI. CDR3 in DNA: TGTGCCACCCACCGGGACAGAGGGTATAATTCACCCCTCCACTTT. It encodes CATHRDRGYNSPLHF.